This TCR beta chain was identified in a study of cytomegalovirus exposure and HLA in healthy donors (dated by TCRdb to the late 2010s). Regarding the complete study: An earlier analysis of roughly 570 of the donors reported 250 to 300 Gb of sequence data and some 110 million unique TCR beta sequences obtained from about 180 million T cells. All discovery cohort repertoires had been generated using a single sequencing platform. HLA typing covered class I and class II loci at four-digit resolution. In a later genetic analysis, genome-wide SNP genotypes for about three fifths of the roughly 670 donors were used, and that subset was treated as a discovery cohort. Of the 300 to 500 genotyped donors, over 80% were placed in the genetic ancestry cluster associated with self-reported Caucasian donors. Alongside the repertoire data, information on donor age, sex, ethnicity and CMV serostatus was compiled. About 5 DR-DQ haplotypes were handled as single units for association and clustering, since linkage in the cohort was strong. Among some 410 genotyped donors of the cohort, an average of roughly 240,000 unique TCR beta nucleotide sequences were sequenced per donor, around 18% of them non-productive. To study patterns of TCR occurrence, a later analysis re-analyzed previously published TCR beta repertoires from under 750 donors and added high-resolution HLA genotyping. Typing coverage varied by locus: roughly 620-640 donors for A, B, C, DRB1 and DQB1; roughly 500 for DQA1; approximately 570 for DPA1; approximately 490 for DPB1. A separate validation cohort of over a hundred different subjects was used in addition to the roughly 620-subject first cohort. In the later analysis, no new phenotypic data were used to find candidate immune exposures; instead, reliance was placed on TCR beta sequences and their occurrence across donors. To decide whether each TCR beta V gene segment behaved as functional or pseudogenic, an earlier analysis of some 580 of the donors relied on high-throughput TCR beta sequencing. The study used immunosequencing to profile the T cell repertoires of 600 to 850 subjects and linked those repertoires to cytomegalovirus serostatus. About 320 gigabases of sequencing data and tens of millions of unique TCR sequences were included in an early release covering around 650 HLA-typed donors. The study combined high-throughput TCR immunosequencing, statistical association of individual TCRs with disease status, and machine learning to predict cytomegalovirus infection status. The aim of the study was to test whether cataloging public T cell receptors could identify signatures of past pathogen exposure. What the research found in general, with its limitations: Compared with the 666-donor mean, donors in an Asian-associated ancestry cluster had fewer N-insertions in productive TCRs, according to a later genetic analysis. In a later analysis, over 15,000 TCR beta sequences were associated with specific HLA alleles at a false discovery rate of 0.05. A further reported finding was that TCR beta sequences accurately predicted the HLA-A and HLA-B alleles for most subjects in the first cohort. A total of 164 TCR beta chains were listed by the study as associated with cytomegalovirus. Three of the identified cytomegalovirus-associated TCR beta chains were confirmed in vitro to be specific for cytomegalovirus antigens. According to the authors, the approach could potentially be generalized to other disease states and immunological phenotypes. In a later analysis, TCR association rates were found to vary across HLA loci, with the most associated TCRs seen for DRB1 alleles and the fewest for HLA-C alleles. Cytomegalovirus status was reported to be diagnosed by the classifier with high specificity and sensitivity in both the original and validation cohorts. In a later analysis, HLA-associated TCR beta chains were found to be more clonally expanded and to have lower generation probabilities than equally common non-associated chains. Linkage disequilibrium might explain the correlated functional status among segregating V segments, but an unknown experimental factor could not be ruled out. An association between a missense DCLRE1C variant and V-gene and J-gene trimming of TCR beta chains was found in a later genetic analysis and replicated in an independent cohort. The 87-base-pair reads could not distinguish some IMGT-functional V segments, including TRBV6-2 and TRBV6-3, so those segments were excluded. A cluster of highly shared sequence variants was judged likely to be a technical artifact of the sequencing pipeline. While some public TCRs were present in many individuals, most TCR sequences turned up only very rarely across donors. In an earlier analysis of about 600 of the donors, most TCR beta V segments appeared in productive rearrangements about 90% or about 30% of the time, broadly matching IMGT annotations. A later analysis found that most CMV-associated TCR beta chains appeared HLA-restricted, with HLA associations seemingly driven largely by CMV exposure. Because some donors lacked HLA typing at each locus, the association tests relied only on the typed subset. CMV serostatus was the only immune exposure information available for the cohort. Because counts were too low, roughly 17 rarely observed V segments, including chromosome 9 orphons, were left out of the earlier analysis of a few hundred of the donors. In this cohort, only TCR beta chains were sequenced, and detectable features were limited by the absence of alpha or paired-chain data. The presence/absence analyses assumed that sequencing depth was roughly uniform across donors, and that assumption may not be true. In a later analysis, several top co-occurrence clusters were reported to appear linked to parvovirus B19, influenza, CMV and Epstein-Barr virus. When HLA alleles, especially DR and DQ, strongly co-occurred, TCR associations were difficult to assign to individual alleles.

There are a few counts of this clone. What this receptor recognizes is not known. The record has no base qualities; no much larger clone is one base away. Preparation of the library involved the immunoSEQ multiplex PCR assay. For the multiplex PCR, a mixture combining 60 forward primers for TCR Vbeta segments and 13 reverse primers for TCR Jbeta segments was used. Amplification of the CDR3 region of rearranged TCR beta genes was performed with a multiplex PCR assay on genomic DNA. The amplified TCR beta libraries were sequenced on the Illumina HiSeq System as 87-base-pair reads. The authors processed their data as follows. In a later analysis, tens of millions of unique TCR beta chains were counted across the 666 repertoires, and about 9.9 million of these chains were shared by at least two donors. To remove PCR and sequencing errors, raw reads were error-corrected and collapsed into unique sequences using a nearest-neighbor algorithm that merged closely related sequences. To assign V, D and J gene segments, CDR3 sequences were aligned to IMGT reference sequences. For a sequence to be retained, a match of at least six nucleotides to both a V gene segment and a J gene segment was required. A rearrangement counted as productive if the CDR3 had no stop codons and remained in frame with V and J, and every other rearrangement counted as non-productive. CDR3 was defined by IMGT convention, running from the second conserved V-encoded cysteine to the conserved J-encoded phenylalanine. In an earlier analysis of more than 550 of the donors, sequences lacking an unambiguous match to a single V gene segment were excluded. An earlier analysis of some 610 of the donors called V segments functional above 56.7% productive rearrangements and segregating when the between-donor standard deviation exceeded 5%. To diagnose cytomegalovirus status from the catalog of TCR beta chain sequences, a statistical classification framework was built. V and J gene assignment, in a later analysis, came from comparing TCR nucleotide sequences with IMGT/GENE-DB human TR gene sequences. In a later analysis, CDR3 sequences and most-parsimonious VDJ recombination scenarios were assigned using the TCRdist pipeline. In a later analysis, every TCR beta chain was defined by the combination of its CDR3 amino acid sequence and its V-gene family, and reads without a unique V-gene family were dropped. A later analysis removed 450 to 600 highly shared, low-generation-probability nucleotide sequences to deal with suspected cross-contamination and a sequencing artifact. In a later analysis, a clonal expansion index was calculated for each public chain from normalized within-repertoire ranks of inferred template counts. A later analysis computed generation probabilities with a VDJ recombination model fitted to out-of-frame rearrangements, and checked the results against IGoR. In a later analysis, hypergeometric tests were used to score TCR-TCR, TCR-HLA and TCR-CMV co-occurrence, with a repertoire-size bias correction applied to TCR pairs. False discovery rates were estimated in a later analysis by permuting HLA or CMV assignments 20 times. In a later analysis, co-occurring TCRs were grouped using DBSCAN, with TCRdist sequence similarity added in when clustering inside HLA-allele-positive subsets. Repertoires with fewer than 30,000 or more than 120,000 public chains were left out of co-occurrence clustering, as were about 5 repertoires with anomalous nucleotide sharing. Drawn from immuneACCESS, this table holds only the in-frame rearrangements with V and J called that TCRdb kept. Clones are partly lost; checked studies trace under half to an unresolved V gene and leave the rest unexplained. Clone size and V and J calls were adopted from that table, with D and trimming inferred from the DNA. This sample holds about 110,000 clones; approximately 70% were observed only once. The ten largest clones capture about a tenth of the sample.

The cohort was made up of about 670 healthy bone marrow donors. Cohort members were all nominally healthy when sampled, although unrecorded immune exposures were likely present. The donor tested CMV seropositive and was one of the 289 seropositive cohort members. A peripheral blood sample was provided by each donor, and peripheral blood mononuclear cells were used for TCR beta sequencing. The Qiagen DNeasy Blood Extraction Kit was used to extract genomic DNA from the blood cell samples. The CDR3 measures 12 amino acids from cysteine to phenylalanine. Left in the record is the CDR3 DNA by itself, 36 bases read in frame from the first base. Cut back by 10 bases and 7 bases, the V and J ends lie 14 bases apart. The germline V gene (reference sequence) specifies LNHDA as CDR1 and SQIVND as CDR2.

The specimen sequenced was PBMCs. The chain is encoded by TRBV19 joined to TRBJ1-5, and possibly TRBD1, on 5 matching bases. The sequence was obtained from a man aged 35 to 55 in good health and CMV-seropositive. The CDR3 sequence is CATAGGIQPQHF. The bases are TGTGCCACCGCGGGGGGGATACAGCCCCAGCATTTT.